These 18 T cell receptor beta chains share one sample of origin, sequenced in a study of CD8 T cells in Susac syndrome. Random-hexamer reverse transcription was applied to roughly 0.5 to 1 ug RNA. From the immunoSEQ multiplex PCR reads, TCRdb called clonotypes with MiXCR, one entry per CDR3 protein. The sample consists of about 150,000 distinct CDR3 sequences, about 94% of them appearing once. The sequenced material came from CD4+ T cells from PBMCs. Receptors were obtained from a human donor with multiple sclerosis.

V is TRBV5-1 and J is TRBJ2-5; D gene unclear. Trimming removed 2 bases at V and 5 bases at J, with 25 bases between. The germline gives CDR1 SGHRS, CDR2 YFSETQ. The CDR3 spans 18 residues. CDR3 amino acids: CASSFGQLNNVGWETQYF. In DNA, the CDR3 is TGCGCCAGCAGCTTTGGCCAGTTAAACAACGTTGGTTGGGAGACCCAGTACTTC.

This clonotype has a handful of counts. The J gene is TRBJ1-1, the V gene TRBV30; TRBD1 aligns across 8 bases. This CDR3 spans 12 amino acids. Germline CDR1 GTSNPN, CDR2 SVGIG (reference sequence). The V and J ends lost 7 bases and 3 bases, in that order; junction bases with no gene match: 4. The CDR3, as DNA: TGTGCCTCAGGGGGCTCGTACACTGAAGCTTTCTTT. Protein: CASGGSYTEAFF.

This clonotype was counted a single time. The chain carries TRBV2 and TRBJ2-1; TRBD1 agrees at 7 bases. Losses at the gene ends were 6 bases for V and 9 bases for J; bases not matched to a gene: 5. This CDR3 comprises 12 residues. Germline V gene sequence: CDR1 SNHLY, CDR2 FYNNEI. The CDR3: CASSDRESEQFF. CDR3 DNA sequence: TGTGCCAGCAGCGACAGGGAGAGTGAGCAGTTCTTC.

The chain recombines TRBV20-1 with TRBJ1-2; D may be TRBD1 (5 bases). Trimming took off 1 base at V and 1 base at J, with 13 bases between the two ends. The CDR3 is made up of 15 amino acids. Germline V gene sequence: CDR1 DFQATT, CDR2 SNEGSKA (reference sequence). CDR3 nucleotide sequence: TGCAGTGCTAGAGCCCGTTCTAGGGGTAACTATGGCTACACCTTC. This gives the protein CSARARSRGNYGYTF.

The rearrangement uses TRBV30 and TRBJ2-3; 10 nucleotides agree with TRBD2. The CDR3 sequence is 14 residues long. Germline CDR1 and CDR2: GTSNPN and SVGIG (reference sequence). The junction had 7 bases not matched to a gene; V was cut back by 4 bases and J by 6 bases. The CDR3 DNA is TGTGCCTGGACCACCGGGACTAGCGTTGATACGCAGTATTTT. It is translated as CAWTTGTSVDTQYF.

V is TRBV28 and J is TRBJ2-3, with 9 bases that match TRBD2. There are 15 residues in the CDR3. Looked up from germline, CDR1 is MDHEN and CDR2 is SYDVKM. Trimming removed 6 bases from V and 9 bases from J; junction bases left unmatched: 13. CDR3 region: CASSSSGGQAGTQYF. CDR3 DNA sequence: TGTGCCAGCAGCAGTAGCGGGGGCCAGGCGGGCACGCAGTATTTT.

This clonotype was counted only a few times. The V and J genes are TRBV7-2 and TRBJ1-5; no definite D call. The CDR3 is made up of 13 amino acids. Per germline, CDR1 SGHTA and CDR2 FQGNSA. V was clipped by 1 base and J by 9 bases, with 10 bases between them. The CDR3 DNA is TGTGCCAGCAGCTTAGAAGGCGGGTTGCCCCAGCATTTT. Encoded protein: CASSLEGGLPQHF.

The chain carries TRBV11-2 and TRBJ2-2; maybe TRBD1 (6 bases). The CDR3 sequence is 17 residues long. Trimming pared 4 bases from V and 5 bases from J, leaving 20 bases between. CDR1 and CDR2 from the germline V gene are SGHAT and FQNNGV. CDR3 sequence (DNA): TGTGCCAGCAGCTCCCGCTCTACAGGGTTCGGTACCGGGGAGCTGTTTTTT. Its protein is CASSSRSTGFGTGELFF. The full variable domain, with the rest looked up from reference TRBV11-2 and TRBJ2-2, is EAGVAQSPRYKIIEKRQSVAFWCNPISGHATLYWYQQILGQGPKLLIQFQNNGVVDDSQLPKDRFSAERLKGVDSTLKIQPAKLEDSAVYLCASSSRSTGFGTGELFFGEGSRLTVL.

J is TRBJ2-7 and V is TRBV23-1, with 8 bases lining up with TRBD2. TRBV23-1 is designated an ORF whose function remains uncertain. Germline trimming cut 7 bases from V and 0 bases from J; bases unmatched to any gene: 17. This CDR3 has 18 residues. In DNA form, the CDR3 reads TGCGCCAGCACCCGCGAGGGGGGAGCGGGGGAGGCCTCCTACGAGCAGTACTTC. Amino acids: CASTREGGAGEASYEQYF.

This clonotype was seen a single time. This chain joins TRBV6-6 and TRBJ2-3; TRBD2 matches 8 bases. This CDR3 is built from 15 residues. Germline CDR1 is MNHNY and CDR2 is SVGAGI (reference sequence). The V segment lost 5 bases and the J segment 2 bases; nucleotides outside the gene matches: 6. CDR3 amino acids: CASSPLAGNTDTQYF. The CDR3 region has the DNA TGTGCCAGCAGTCCGCTAGCGGGTAACACAGATACGCAGTATTTT.

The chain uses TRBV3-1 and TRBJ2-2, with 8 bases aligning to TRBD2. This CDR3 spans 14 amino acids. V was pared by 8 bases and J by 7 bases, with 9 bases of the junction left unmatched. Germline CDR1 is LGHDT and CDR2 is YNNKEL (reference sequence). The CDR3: CASGSGRRGGELFF. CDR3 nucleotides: TGTGCCAGCGGCAGCGGGAGACGTGGCGGGGAGCTGTTTTTT.

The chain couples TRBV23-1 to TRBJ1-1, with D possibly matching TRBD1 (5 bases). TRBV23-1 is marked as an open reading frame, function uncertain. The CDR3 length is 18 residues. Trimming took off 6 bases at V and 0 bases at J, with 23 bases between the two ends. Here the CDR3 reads CASSHQKSSRGLNTEAFF. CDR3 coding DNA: TGCGCCAGCAGCCACCAAAAATCGTCTCGGGGGTTGAACACTGAAGCTTTCTTT.

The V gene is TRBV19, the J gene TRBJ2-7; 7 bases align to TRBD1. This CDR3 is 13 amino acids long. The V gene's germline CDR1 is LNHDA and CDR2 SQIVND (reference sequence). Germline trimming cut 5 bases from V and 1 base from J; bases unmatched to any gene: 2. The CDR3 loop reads CASSWTGSYEQYF. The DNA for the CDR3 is TGTGCCAGTAGTTGGACAGGATCCTACGAGCAGTACTTC.

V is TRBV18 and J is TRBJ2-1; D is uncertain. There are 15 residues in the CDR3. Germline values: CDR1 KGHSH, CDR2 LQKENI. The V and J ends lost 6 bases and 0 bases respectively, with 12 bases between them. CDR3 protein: CASSHTVSSYNEQFF. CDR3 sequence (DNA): TGTGCCAGCTCCCACACTGTGAGCTCCTACAATGAGCAGTTCTTC.

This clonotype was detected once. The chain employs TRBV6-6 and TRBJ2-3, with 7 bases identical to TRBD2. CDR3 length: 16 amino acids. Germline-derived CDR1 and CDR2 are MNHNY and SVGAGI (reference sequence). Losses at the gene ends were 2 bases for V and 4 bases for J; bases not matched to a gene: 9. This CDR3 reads CASSYTHSREADTQYF. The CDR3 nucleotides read TGTGCCAGCAGTTACACTCACTCCCGGGAGGCAGATACGCAGTATTTT.

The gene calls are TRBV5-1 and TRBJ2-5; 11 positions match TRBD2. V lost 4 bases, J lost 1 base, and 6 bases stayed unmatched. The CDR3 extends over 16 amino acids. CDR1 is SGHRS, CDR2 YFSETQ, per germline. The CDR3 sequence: CASSPLAGGLQETQYF. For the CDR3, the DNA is TGCGCCAGCAGCCCTCTAGCGGGGGGACTCCAAGAGACCCAGTACTTC.

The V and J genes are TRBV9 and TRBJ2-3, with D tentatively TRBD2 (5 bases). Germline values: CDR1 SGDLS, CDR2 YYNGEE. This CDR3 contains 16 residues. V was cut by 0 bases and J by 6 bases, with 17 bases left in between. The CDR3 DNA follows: TGTGCCAGCAGCGTAGTTCCGAGGTGGGAGATTGATACGCAGTATTTT. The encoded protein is CASSVVPRWEIDTQYF.

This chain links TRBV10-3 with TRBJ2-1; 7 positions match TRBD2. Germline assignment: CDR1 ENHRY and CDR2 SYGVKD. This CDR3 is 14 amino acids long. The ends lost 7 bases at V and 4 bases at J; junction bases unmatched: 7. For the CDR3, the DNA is TGTGCCATCAAGGCGGGAGAGCAATACAATGAGCAGTTCTTC. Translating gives CAIKAGEQYNEQFF.